The entry below describes one T cell receptor (beta chain). Its antigen is not identified. This sample stems from a study of T-cell memory formation after mild COVID-19. Points from the study as a whole: Memory cells collected pre-infection included some clones that later responded, suggesting cross-reactive memory joined.

TCRdb analysed the 5' RACE reads with MiXCR anew, one entry per CDR3 protein. The sample holds 430,000 or so distinct CDR3 sequences, around 25% seen once. The germline V gene has CDR1 LGHNA and CDR2 YSLEER. After removal of 0 bases from V and 4 bases from J, the junction contained 4 bases not matched to a gene. The CDR3 is 17 amino acids. V and J are TRBV4-3 and TRBJ2-3, with TRBD2 matching over 13 bases. The source material was PBMCs or a T cell subset sorted from them (not recorded which). This TCR was sampled from an adult woman who had mild COVID-19 (a few samples of this study predate the infection). Cell type and time point are not known. The DNA for the CDR3 is TGCGCCAGCAGCCAAGATGGACTAGCGGGAGCTGCAGATACGCAGTATTTT. Encoded protein: CASSQDGLAGAADTQYF.